This T cell receptor beta chain came from a study of a mutant IDH1 vaccine in newly diagnosed glioma. The overall study: Vaccination started 4-6 weeks after radiotherapy alone, or with temozolomide cycles.

Time point here: week 23, last vaccination. Vaccinated patients received 300 ug of mutant IDH1 20-mer peptide per dose, with topical imiquimod. V lost 2 bases and J lost 5, with 13 bases in between. The CDR3 covers 14 residues. Per germline, CDR1 SEHNR and CDR2 FQNEAQ (reference sequence). Only one count was recorded for this clone. The antigen remains undetermined. Only in-frame clones appear in the TCRdb table, and some are missing; sequencing was by immunoSEQ multiplex PCR. The sample carries under 45,000 clones, around 84% recorded once. The clonotype originates from a woman younger than 35 with glioma. Some clones in this sample may be carry-over from other donors' samples. The source material was PBMCs, sampled from a glioma patient whose treatment included an IDH1 peptide vaccine. J is TRBJ2-7 and V is TRBV7-9; no clear D. CDR3 in amino acids: CASSLRELADEQYF. Here the CDR3 DNA reads TGTGCCAGCAGCTTAAGGGAATTGGCCGACGAGCAGTACTTC.